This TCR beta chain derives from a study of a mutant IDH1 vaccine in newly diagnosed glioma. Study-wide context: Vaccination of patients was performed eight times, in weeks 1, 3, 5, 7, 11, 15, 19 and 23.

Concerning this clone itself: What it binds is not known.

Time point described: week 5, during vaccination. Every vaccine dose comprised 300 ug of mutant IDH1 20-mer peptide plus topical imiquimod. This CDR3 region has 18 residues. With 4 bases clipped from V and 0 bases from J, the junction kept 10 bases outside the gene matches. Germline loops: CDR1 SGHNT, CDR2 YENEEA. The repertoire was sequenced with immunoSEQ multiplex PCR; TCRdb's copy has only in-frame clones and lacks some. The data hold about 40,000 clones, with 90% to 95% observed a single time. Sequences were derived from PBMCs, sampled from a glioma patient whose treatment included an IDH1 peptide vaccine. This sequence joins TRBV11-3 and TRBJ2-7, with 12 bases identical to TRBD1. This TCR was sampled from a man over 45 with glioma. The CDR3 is CASSSGQGASLSSYEQYF. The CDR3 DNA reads TGTGCCAGCAGCTCGGGACAGGGGGCTAGCTTAAGCTCCTACGAGCAGTACTTC. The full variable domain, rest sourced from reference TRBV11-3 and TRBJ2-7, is EAGVVQSPRYKIIEKKQPVAFWCNPISGHNTLYWYLQNLGQGPELLIRYENEEAVDDSQLPKDRFSAERLKGVDSTLKIQPAELGDSAVYLCASSSGQGASLSSYEQYFGPGTRLTVT.